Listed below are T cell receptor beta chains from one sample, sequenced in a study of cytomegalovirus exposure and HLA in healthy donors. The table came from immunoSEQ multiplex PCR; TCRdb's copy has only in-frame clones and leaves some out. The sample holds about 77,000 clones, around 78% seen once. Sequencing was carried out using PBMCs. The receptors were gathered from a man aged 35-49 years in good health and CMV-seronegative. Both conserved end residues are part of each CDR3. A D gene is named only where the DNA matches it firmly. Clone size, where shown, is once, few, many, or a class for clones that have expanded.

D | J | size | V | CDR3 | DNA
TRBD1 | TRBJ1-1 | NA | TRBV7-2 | CASSSRQGERVMNTEAFF | TGTGCCAGCAGCTCCCGACAGGGAGAGAGGGTAATGAACACTGAAGCTTTCTTT
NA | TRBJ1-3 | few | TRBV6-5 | CASSKRGVGNTIYF | TGTGCCAGCAGTAAACGGGGGGTCGGAAACACCATATATTTT
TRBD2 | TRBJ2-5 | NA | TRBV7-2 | CASSPGTSGVETQYF | TGTGCCAGCAGCCCTGGGACTAGCGGGGTGGAGACCCAGTACTTC
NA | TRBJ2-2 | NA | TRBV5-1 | CASSLGNTGELVF | TGCGCCAGCAGCTTAGGAAACACCGGGGAGCTGGTTTTT
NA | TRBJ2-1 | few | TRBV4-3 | CASSYKAEADEQFF | TGCGCCAGCAGCTACAAGGCTGAGGCAGATGAGCAGTTCTTC
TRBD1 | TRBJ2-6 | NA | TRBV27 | CASLSIPGQGTGANVLTF | TGTGCCAGCCTTAGCATCCCGGGACAGGGGACCGGGGCCAACGTCCTGACTTTC
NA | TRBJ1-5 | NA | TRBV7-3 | CASNLTGGAGQPQHF | TGTGCCAGCAACTTAACGGGAGGGGCCGGACAGCCCCAGCATTTT
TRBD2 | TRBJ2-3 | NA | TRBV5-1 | CASSFDPGLAGGGYDTQYF | TGCGCCAGCAGCTTTGATCCGGGACTAGCGGGGGGGGGATACGATACGCAGTATTTT
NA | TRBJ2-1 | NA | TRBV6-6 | CASSYTGDEQFF | TGTGCCAGCAGTTATACAGGAGATGAGCAGTTCTTC
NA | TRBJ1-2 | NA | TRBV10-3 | CAISTPAPSYTF | TGTGCCATCAGTACTCCCGCGCCTAGCTACACCTTC
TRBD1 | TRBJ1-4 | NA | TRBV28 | CASWSGTDPTTNEKLFF | TGTGCCAGCTGGTCCGGGACAGACCCCACAACTAATGAAAAACTGTTTTTT
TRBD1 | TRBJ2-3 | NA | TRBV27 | CASRPDRVLNTDTQYF | TGTGCCAGCAGGCCCGACAGGGTACTTAACACAGATACGCAGTATTTT
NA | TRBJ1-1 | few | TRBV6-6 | CASSYTVNTEAFF | TGTGCCAGCAGTTACACAGTAAACACTGAAGCTTTCTTT
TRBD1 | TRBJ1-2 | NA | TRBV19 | CASMLTGVDYGYTF | TGTGCCTCAATGTTGACAGGGGTTGACTATGGCTACACCTTC
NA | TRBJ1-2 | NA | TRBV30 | CAWSQRGFDYTF | TGTGCCTGGAGTCAGAGAGGGTTCGACTACACCTTC
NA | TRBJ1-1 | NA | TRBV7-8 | CASSLWGSLNTEAFF | TGTGCCAGCAGCTTGTGGGGCTCGCTGAACACTGAAGCTTTCTTT
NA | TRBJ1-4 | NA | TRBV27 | CASSSGRFEKLFF | TGTGCCAGCAGTTCTGGGAGATTTGAAAAACTGTTTTTT
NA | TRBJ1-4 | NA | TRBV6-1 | CASSNPAEKLFF | TGTGCCAGCAGTAACCCTGCGGAAAAACTGTTTTTT
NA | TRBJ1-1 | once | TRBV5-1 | CASSATSGVNTEAFF | TGCGCCAGCAGCGCGACGTCGGGGGTGAACACTGAAGCTTTCTTT
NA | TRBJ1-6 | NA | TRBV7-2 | CASSLGTVTLHF | TGTGCCAGCAGCTTAGGCACAGTCACCCTCCACTTT
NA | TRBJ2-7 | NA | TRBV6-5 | CASSYNRVDEQYF | TGTGCCAGCAGTTATAACAGGGTTGACGAGCAGTACTTC
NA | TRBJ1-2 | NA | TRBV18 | CASSPPVRAHRGYTF | TGTGCCAGCTCACCACCGGTGCGGGCCCATCGTGGCTACACCTTC
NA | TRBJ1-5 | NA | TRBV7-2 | CASSQQGFGQPQHF | TGTGCCAGCAGTCAACAGGGTTTCGGTCAGCCCCAGCATTTT
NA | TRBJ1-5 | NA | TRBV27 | CASSILNQPQHF | TGTGCCAGCAGTATCCTAAATCAGCCCCAGCATTTT
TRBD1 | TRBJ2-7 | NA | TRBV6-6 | CASSDGGTGTYEQYF | TGTGCCAGCTCTGACGGGGGGACAGGGACCTACGAGCAGTACTTC
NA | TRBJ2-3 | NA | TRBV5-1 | CATRTGFTDTQYF | TGCGCCACCCGGACTGGTTTCACAGATACGCAGTATTTT
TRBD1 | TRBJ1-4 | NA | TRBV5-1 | CASSLGDRDGREKLFF | TGCGCCAGCAGCTTGGGGGACAGGGACGGGCGTGAAAAACTGTTTTTT
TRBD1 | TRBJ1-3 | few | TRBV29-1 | CSVAPGQGASGGNTIYF | TGCAGCGTCGCCCCGGGACAGGGGGCGTCGGGTGGAAACACCATATATTTT
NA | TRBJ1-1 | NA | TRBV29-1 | CSVERSRGTEAFF | TGCAGCGTTGAAAGATCCCGGGGGACTGAAGCTTTCTTT
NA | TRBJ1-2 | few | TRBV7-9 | CASSLGGWDYGYTF | TGTGCCAGCAGCTTAGGGGGCTGGGACTATGGCTACACCTTC
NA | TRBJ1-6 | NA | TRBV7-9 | CASSSNGQYYNSPLHF | TGTGCCAGCAGCTCCAATGGACAGTACTATAATTCACCCCTCCACTTT
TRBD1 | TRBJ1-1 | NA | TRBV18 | CASSPQGAVNTEAFF | TGTGCCAGCTCACCACAGGGGGCGGTGAACACTGAAGCTTTCTTT
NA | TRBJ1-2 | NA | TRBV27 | CASSFRPGDTNYGYTF | TGTGCCAGCAGTTTTCGTCCAGGGGACACTAACTATGGCTACACCTTC
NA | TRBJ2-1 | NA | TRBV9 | CASSVDRAYNEQFF | TGTGCCAGCAGCGTCGACAGAGCCTACAATGAGCAGTTCTTC
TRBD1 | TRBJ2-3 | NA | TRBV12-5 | CASGLASTGGDTQYF | TGTGCTAGTGGTTTGGCATCCACAGGGGGAGATACGCAGTATTTT
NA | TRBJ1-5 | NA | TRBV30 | CAWNQDRINQPQHF | TGTGCCTGGAACCAGGACAGAATTAATCAGCCCCAGCATTTT
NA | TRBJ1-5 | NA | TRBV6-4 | CASSVTPDSNQPQHF | TGTGCCAGCAGTGTTACACCTGATAGCAATCAGCCCCAGCATTTT
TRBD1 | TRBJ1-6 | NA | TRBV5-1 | CASSPTGQAGENSPLHF | TGCGCCAGCAGCCCAACAGGACAGGCCGGAGAAAATTCACCCCTCCACTTT
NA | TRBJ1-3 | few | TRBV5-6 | CASSLGTASSGNTIYF | TGTGCCAGCAGCTTGGGGACAGCTAGCTCTGGAAACACCATATATTTT
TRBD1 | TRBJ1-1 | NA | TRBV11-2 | CASSSNRGNTEAFF | TGTGCCAGCAGCTCTAACAGGGGGAACACTGAAGCTTTCTTT
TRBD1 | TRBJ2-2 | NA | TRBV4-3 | CASSQDQGVAGELFF | TGCGCCAGCAGCCAAGACCAGGGGGTCGCCGGGGAGCTGTTTTTT
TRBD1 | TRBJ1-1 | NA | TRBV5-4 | CASSLPTGVGTEAFF | TGTGCCAGCAGCTTACCCACAGGGGTGGGCACTGAAGCTTTCTTT
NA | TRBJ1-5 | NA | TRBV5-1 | CASSPDSGEDKPQHF | TGCGCCAGCAGCCCAGACTCAGGGGAAGATAAGCCCCAGCATTTT
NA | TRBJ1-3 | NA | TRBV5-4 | CASSLRLGDGGNTIYF | TGTGCCAGCAGCTTGAGATTAGGAGACGGTGGAAACACCATATATTTT
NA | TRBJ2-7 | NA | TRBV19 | CASRPGTSSSYEQYF | TGTGCCAGTAGGCCCGGGACATCGAGCTCCTACGAGCAGTACTTC
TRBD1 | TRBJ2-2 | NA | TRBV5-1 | CASSGGQGALGSLFF | TGCGCCAGCAGCGGCGGACAGGGGGCTTTGGGAAGTCTGTTTTTT
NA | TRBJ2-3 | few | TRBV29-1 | CSVDFNTDTQYF | TGCAGCGTGGACTTTAACACAGATACGCAGTATTTT
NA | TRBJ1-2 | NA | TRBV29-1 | CSVGRQDGGYTF | TGCAGCGTGGGAAGACAGGATGGCGGCTACACCTTC